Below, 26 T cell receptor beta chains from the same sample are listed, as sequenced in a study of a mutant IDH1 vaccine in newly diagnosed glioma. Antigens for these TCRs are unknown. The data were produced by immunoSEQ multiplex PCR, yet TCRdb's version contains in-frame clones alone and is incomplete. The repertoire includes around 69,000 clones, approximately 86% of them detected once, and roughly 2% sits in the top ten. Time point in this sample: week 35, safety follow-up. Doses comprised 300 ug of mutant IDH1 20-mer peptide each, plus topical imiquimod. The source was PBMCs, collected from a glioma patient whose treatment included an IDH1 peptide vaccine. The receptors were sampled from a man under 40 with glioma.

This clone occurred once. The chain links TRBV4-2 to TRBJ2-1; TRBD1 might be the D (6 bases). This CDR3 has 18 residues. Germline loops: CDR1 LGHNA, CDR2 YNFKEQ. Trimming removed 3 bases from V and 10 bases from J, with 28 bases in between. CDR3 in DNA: TGTGCCAGCAGCCAGGCGACCGGGACACGGGTTGTAATGTCGGAGCAGTTCTTC. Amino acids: CASSQATGTRVVMSEQFF.

DNA for the CDR3: TGTGCCAGCAGCTTAGATGGCAGCTACACTGAAGCTTTCTTT. It translates to CASSLDGSYTEAFF. V usage is TRBV7-9 and J usage is TRBJ1-1; D remains unclear. CDR3 length equals 14 residues. Germline V gene sequence: CDR1 SEHNR, CDR2 FQNEAQ (reference sequence). The ends were cut back, 1 base at V and 3 bases at J, with 9 bases in the middle.

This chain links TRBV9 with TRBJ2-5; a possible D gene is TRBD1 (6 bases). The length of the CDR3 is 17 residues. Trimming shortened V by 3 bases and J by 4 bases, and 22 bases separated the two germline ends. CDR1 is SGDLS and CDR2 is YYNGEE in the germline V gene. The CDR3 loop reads CASSATPQGGSGETQYF. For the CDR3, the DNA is TGTGCCAGCAGCGCAACGCCGCAAGGGGGATCCGGAGAGACCCAGTACTTC. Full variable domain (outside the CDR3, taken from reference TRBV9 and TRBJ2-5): DSGVTQTPKHLITATGQRVTLRCSPRSGDLSVYWYQQSLDQGLQFLIQYYNGEERAKGNILERFSAQQFPDLHSELNLSSLELGDSALYFCASSATPQGGSGETQYFGPGTRLLVL.

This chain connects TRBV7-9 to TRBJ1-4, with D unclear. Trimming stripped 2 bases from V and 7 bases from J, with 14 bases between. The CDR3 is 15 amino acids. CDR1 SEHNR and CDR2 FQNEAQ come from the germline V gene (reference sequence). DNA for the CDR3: TGTGCCAGCAGCTTAATCCAGGAGACTGGTGAAAAACTGTTTTTT. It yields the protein CASSLIQETGEKLFF.

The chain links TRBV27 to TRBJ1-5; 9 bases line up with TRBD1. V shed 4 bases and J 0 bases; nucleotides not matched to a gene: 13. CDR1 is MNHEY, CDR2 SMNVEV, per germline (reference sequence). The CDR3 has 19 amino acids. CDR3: CASSSQGQGVIFSNQPQHF. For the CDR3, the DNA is TGTGCCAGCAGTTCCCAGGGACAGGGAGTTATTTTTAGCAATCAGCCCCAGCATTTT.

The CDR3 here is CASSPGQGVSLLRGHYGYTF. The DNA for the CDR3 is TGTGCCAGCAGCCCTGGGCAGGGAGTATCGCTACTTCGGGGGCACTATGGCTACACCTTC. The genes are TRBV7-7 and TRBJ1-2; TRBD1 might be the D (6 bases). The CDR3 is 20 residues long. The germline V gene has CDR1 SSHAT and CDR2 FNYEAQ (reference sequence). V shed 5 bases and J shed 3 bases, with 31 bases lying between them.

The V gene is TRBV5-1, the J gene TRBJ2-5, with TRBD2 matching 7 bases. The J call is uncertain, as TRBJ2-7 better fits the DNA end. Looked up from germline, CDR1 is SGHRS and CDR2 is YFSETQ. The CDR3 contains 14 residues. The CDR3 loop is CASSFRGREGEQYF. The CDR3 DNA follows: TGCGCCAGCAGCTTTCGGGGGAGGGAGGGCGAGCAGTACTTC.

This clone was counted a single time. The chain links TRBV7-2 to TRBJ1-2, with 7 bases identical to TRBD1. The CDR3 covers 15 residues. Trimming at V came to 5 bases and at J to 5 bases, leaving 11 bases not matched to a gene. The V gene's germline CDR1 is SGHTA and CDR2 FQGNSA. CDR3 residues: CASSPGGGSGYGYTF. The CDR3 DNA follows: TGTGCCAGCAGCCCAGGGGGGGGATCCGGGTATGGCTACACCTTC.

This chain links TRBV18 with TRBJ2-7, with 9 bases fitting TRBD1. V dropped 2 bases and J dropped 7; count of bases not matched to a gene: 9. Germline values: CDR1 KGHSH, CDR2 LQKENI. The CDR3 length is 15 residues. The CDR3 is CASSPAGTGMREQYF. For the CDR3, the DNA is TGTGCCAGCTCACCAGCCGGGACAGGGATGAGAGAGCAGTACTTC.

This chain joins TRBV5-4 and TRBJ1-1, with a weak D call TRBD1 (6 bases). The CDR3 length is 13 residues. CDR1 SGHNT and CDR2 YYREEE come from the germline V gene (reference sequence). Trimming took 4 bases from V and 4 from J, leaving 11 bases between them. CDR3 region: CASSQGGGTEAFF. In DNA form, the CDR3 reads TGTGCCAGCAGCCAAGGGGGTGGCACTGAAGCTTTCTTT.

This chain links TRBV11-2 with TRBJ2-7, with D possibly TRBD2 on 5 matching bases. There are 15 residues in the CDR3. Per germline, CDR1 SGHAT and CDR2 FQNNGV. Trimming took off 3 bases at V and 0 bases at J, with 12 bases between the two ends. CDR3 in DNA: TGTGCCAGCAGCTTGACTATCGGGGACTCCTACGAGCAGTACTTC. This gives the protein CASSLTIGDSYEQYF.

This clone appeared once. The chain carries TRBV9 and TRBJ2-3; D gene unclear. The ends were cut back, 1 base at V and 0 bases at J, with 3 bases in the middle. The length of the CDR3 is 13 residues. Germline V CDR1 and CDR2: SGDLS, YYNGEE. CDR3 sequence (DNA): TGTGCCAGCAGCGTAATTAGCACAGATACGCAGTATTTT. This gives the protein CASSVISTDTQYF. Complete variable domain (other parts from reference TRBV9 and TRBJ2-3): DSGVTQTPKHLITATGQRVTLRCSPRSGDLSVYWYQQSLDQGLQFLIQYYNGEERAKGNILERFSAQQFPDLHSELNLSSLELGDSALYFCASSVISTDTQYFGPGTRLTVL.

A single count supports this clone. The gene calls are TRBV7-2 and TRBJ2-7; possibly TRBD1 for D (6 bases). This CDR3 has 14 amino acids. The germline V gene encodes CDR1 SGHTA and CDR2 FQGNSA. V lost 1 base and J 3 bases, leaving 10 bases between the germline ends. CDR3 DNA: TGTGCCAGCAGCTTAGGAGGACAGCTCTACGAGCAGTACTTC. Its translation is CASSLGGQLYEQYF.

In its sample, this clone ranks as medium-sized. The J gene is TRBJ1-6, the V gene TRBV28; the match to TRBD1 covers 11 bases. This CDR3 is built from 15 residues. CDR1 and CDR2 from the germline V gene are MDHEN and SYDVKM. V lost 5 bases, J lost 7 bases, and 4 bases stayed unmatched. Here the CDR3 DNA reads TGTGCCAGCAGTGGGACAGGGGGTGCGAATTCACCCCTCCACTTT. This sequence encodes CASSGTGGANSPLHF.

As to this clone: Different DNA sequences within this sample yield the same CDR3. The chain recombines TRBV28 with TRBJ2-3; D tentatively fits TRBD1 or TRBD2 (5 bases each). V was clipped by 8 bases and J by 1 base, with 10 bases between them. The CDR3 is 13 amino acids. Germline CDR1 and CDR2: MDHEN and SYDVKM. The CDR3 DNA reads TGTGCCAGCTCCCGGGGCGGCACAGATACGCAGTATTTT. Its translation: CASSRGGTDTQYF.

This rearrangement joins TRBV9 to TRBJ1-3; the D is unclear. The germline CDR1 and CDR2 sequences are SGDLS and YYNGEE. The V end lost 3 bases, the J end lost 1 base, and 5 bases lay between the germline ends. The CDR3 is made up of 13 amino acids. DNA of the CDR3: TGTGCCAGCAGCGCACTTTCTGGAAACACCATATATTTT. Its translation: CASSALSGNTIYF.

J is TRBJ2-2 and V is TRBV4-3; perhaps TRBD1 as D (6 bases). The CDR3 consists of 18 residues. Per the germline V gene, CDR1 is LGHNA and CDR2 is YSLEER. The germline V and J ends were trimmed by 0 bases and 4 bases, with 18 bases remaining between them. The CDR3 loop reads CASSQEPPDRYFTGELFF. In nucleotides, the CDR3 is TGCGCCAGCAGCCAAGAACCACCGGACAGATATTTCACCGGGGAGCTGTTTTTT.

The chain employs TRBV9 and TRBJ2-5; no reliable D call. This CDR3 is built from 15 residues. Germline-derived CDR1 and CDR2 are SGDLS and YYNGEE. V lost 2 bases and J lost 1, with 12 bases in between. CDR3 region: CASSVGLKVQETQYF. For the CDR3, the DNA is TGTGCCAGCAGCGTCGGTCTGAAAGTCCAAGAGACCCAGTACTTC.

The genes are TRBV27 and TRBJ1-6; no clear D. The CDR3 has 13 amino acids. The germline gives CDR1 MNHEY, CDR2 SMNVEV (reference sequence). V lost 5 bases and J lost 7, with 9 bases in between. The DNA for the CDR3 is TGTGCCAGCAGTCCCGACGGCAATTCACCCCTCCACTTT. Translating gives CASSPDGNSPLHF.

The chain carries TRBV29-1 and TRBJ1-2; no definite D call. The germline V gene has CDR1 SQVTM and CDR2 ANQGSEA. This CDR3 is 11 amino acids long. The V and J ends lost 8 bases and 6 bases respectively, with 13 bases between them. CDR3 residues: CSHTGWDGYTF. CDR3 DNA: TGCAGCCATACGGGGTGGGATGGCTACACCTTC.

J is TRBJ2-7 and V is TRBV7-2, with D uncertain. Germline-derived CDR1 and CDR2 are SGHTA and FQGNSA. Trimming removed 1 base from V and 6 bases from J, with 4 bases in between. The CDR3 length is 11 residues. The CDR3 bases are TGTGCCAGCAGCTTAGTGGGCGAGCAGTACTTC. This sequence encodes CASSLVGEQYF.

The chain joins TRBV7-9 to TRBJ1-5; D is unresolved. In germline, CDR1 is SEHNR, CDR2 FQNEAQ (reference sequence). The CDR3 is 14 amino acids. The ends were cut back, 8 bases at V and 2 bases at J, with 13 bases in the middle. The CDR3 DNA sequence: TGTGCCAGCGACCAAAGTTGGGGCAATCAGCCCCAGCATTTT. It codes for CASDQSWGNQPQHF.

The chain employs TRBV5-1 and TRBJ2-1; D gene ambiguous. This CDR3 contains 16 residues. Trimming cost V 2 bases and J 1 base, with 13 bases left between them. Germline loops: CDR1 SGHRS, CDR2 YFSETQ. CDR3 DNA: TGCGCCAGCAGCTTAGGAATAGATTCATCCTACAATGAGCAGTTCTTC. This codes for CASSLGIDSSYNEQFF.

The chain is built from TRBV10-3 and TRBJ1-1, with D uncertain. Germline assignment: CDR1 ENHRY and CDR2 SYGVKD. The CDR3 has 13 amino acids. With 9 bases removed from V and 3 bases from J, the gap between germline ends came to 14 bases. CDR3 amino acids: CAITSQEDTEAFF. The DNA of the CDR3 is TGTGCCATTACTTCCCAGGAAGACACTGAAGCTTTCTTT.

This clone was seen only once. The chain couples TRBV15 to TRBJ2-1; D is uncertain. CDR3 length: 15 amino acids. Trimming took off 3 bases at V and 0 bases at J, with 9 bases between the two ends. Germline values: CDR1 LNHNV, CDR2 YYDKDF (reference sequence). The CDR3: CATSRQKYSYNEQFF. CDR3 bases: TGTGCCACCAGCAGGCAAAAATACTCCTACAATGAGCAGTTCTTC.

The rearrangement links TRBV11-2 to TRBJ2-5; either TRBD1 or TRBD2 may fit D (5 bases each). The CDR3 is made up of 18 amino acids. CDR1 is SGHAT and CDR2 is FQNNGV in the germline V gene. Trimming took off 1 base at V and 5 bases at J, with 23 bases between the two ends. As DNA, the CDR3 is TGTGCCAGCAGCTTAGTGGCCGGGACGGCTGCTCGTCGGGAGACCCAGTACTTC. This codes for CASSLVAGTAARRETQYF. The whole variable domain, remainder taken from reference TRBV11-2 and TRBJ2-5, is EAGVAQSPRYKIIEKRQSVAFWCNPISGHATLYWYQQILGQGPKLLIQFQNNGVVDDSQLPKDRFSAERLKGVDSTLKIQPAKLEDSAVYLCASSLVAGTAARRETQYFGPGTRLLVL.